This T cell receptor (beta chain) was identified during a study of T cell repertoires in cytomegalovirus infection. Study context: Public TCR beta signatures indicated both CMV infection and matching HLA type.

This CDR3 region has 12 residues. V was trimmed by 3 bases and J by 8 bases, leaving 10 bases between them. Germline V gene sequence: CDR1 KGHSH, CDR2 LQKENI. TCRdb redid the calling of the reads with MiXCR, one entry per CDR3 protein. The sample holds more than 250,000 distinct CDR3 sequences; approximately 14% are singletons and the top ten take around 8.7%. Sequencing input: PBMCs. The rearrangement uses TRBV18 and TRBJ1-1; possible D gene TRBD1, 5 bases. The sequence derives from a human donor in good health (CMV status not recorded). Some clones in this sample may be carry-over from other donors' samples. The CDR3 reads CASSPGGSEAFF. CDR3 sequence (DNA): TGTGCCAGCTCACCTGGGGGATCCGAAGCTTTCTTT.